Presented here are 21 T cell receptor beta chains from one specimen sequenced in a study of blood T cell repertoires in COVID-19 (dated by TCRdb to the early 2020s). The library was built by means of the immunoSEQ multiplex PCR assay. Entries here come from immuneACCESS through TCRdb and include only in-frame sequences with V and J called. Some clones fail to appear in such tables; in the studies checked, an unresolved V gene covers under half of the shortfall, and the cause of the remainder is unknown. A total of tens of thousands of clones appear in this sample, around 80% of them only once. The leading ten clones occupy about 35% of the sample. The source material was peripheral blood. The receptors shown here come from a man aged 55-75 years with acute or convalescent COVID-19.

The chain combines TRBV6-6 with TRBJ1-3, with TRBD1 as a possible D gene (6 bases). Germline lookup yields CDR1 MNHNY and CDR2 SVGAGI (reference sequence). Trimming cost V 6 bases and J 2 bases, with 8 bases left between them. This CDR3 is built from 13 residues. The CDR3 loop is CASSRDTGNTIYF. CDR3 DNA sequence: TGTGCCAGCAGCCGGGACACTGGAAACACCATATATTTT.

J is TRBJ1-1 and V is TRBV5-1, with TRBD1 identical over 7 bases. J lost 5 bases, V lost 7 bases, and 11 bases had no gene match. The CDR3 is 14 residues long. CDR1 is SGHRS, CDR2 YFSETQ, per germline. DNA of the CDR3: TGCGCCAGCCGGTCCCAGGGGGGAGCAACTGAAGCTTTCTTT. Translating it yields CASRSQGGATEAFF.

This clone was observed once. V and J are TRBV30 and TRBJ2-7; 7 positions match TRBD1. The J segment lost 2 bases and the V segment lost 2 bases, leaving 3 bases of the junction unmatched. In germline, CDR1 is GTSNPN, CDR2 SVGIG (reference sequence). The CDR3 is 13 residues long. CDR3 protein: CAWSRDSTYEQYF. CDR3 nucleotides: TGTGCCTGGAGTAGGGACAGCACCTACGAGCAGTACTTC.

The chain uses TRBV10-3 and TRBJ1-1, with a possible D match to TRBD1 (6 bases). Germline CDR1 is ENHRY and CDR2 is SYGVKD. The CDR3 is 14 amino acids. V gave up 2 bases and J gave up 3 bases, with 10 bases separating them. DNA of the CDR3: TGTGCCATCAGTGAGCTTCAGGGGTACACTGAAGCTTTCTTT. This encodes CAISELQGYTEAFF.

The chain carries TRBV24-1 and TRBJ2-7, with 10 bases that match TRBD1. This CDR3 comprises 16 residues. Looked up from germline, CDR1 is KGHDR and CDR2 is SFDVKD. V was pared by 5 bases and J by 5 bases, with 11 bases of the junction left unmatched. The CDR3 nucleotides read TGTGCCACCAGTGGTGCCGGACAGGGGGGTCAGGACGAGCAGTACTTC. Its protein product is CATSGAGQGGQDEQYF.

The chain carries TRBV27 and TRBJ1-2; D ambiguous. Germline V gene lookup returns CDR1 MNHEY and CDR2 SMNVEV (reference sequence). The CDR3 runs to 15 residues. Trimming took off 6 bases at V and 5 bases at J, with 19 bases between the two ends. The CDR3 DNA reads TGTGCCAGCAGGGTTGGACTGTCGGTCCTTTATGGCTACACCTTC. This gives the protein CASRVGLSVLYGYTF.

The chain uses TRBV5-4 and TRBJ1-1; D is perhaps TRBD1 (6 bases). The CDR3 length is 16 residues. The germline gives CDR1 SGHNT, CDR2 YYREEE (reference sequence). V was clipped by 1 base and J by 1 base, with 14 bases between them. The CDR3 nucleotides read TGTGCCAGCAGCTTGTGGTCGGGGGGCTCGAACACTGAAGCTTTCTTT. Translation: CASSLWSGGSNTEAFF.

The rearrangement uses TRBV7-9 and TRBJ2-1, with TRBD1 matching 8 bases. The CDR3 has 15 residues. The trim removed 5 bases at V and 0 bases at J, leaving 3 bases unmatched. Germline V gene lookup returns CDR1 SEHNR and CDR2 FQNEAQ (reference sequence). The chain's CDR3 is CASSGDRSSYNEQFF. The CDR3 bases are TGTGCCAGCAGCGGGGACAGGAGCTCCTACAATGAGCAGTTCTTC.

This clone was detected a few times. The rearrangement links TRBV5-1 to TRBJ2-1; 7 bases map to TRBD2. Germline V gives CDR1 SGHRS, CDR2 YFSETQ. The CDR3 sequence is 14 residues long. Trimming took 4 bases from V and 8 from J; bases not matched to a gene: 9. The CDR3 sequence is CASSKAGALDEQFF. The CDR3 coding sequence is TGCGCCAGCAGCAAGGCGGGAGCTCTTGATGAGCAGTTCTTC. Full variable domain (rest looked up from reference TRBV5-1 and TRBJ2-1): KAGVTQTPRYLIKTRGQQVTLSCSPISGHRSVSWYQQTPGQGLQFLFEYFSETQRNKGNFPGRFSGRQFSNSRSEMNVSTLELGDSALYLCASSKAGALDEQFFGPGTRLTVL.

The CDR3 spells CASSHSLAGAPYNEQFF. In DNA, the CDR3 is TGTGCCAGCAGCCATTCGCTCGCGGGAGCCCCTTACAATGAGCAGTTCTTC. The gene calls are TRBV3-1 (or the pseudogene TRBV3-2) and TRBJ2-1, with 7 bases lining up with TRBD2. CDR3 length equals 17 residues. V shed 3 bases and J 4 bases; nucleotides not matched to a gene: 12. The germline V gene has CDR1 LGHDT and CDR2 YNNKEL (reference sequence).

The rearrangement links TRBV6-5 to TRBJ2-7; the D gene is possibly TRBD1 (6 bases). CDR3 length: 13 residues. CDR1 is MNHEY and CDR2 is SVGAGI in the germline V gene. The V gene lost 9 bases and the J gene lost 0 bases, with 12 bases spanning the gap. The CDR3 reads CASWDISSYEQYF. CDR3 in DNA: TGTGCCAGTTGGGACATTAGCTCCTACGAGCAGTACTTC.

The rearrangement uses TRBV5-1 and TRBJ2-7; TRBD1 agrees at 8 bases. Trimming removed 0 bases from V and 5 bases from J; junction bases left unmatched: 7. Germline loops: CDR1 SGHRS, CDR2 YFSETQ. CDR3 length: 15 amino acids. The DNA of the CDR3 is TGCGCCAGCAGCTTGGGACAGGGGAACACTAACGAGCAGTACTTC. It codes for CASSLGQGNTNEQYF.

V usage is TRBV6-5 and J usage is TRBJ1-2; perhaps TRBD1 as D (6 bases). Germline assignment: CDR1 MNHEY and CDR2 SVGAGI. The CDR3 covers 15 residues. V dropped 0 bases and J dropped 2 bases, with 10 bases sitting between them. Here the CDR3 reads CASSYSGTLNYGYTF. DNA for the CDR3: TGTGCCAGCAGTTACTCAGGGACACTGAACTATGGCTACACCTTC.

About this clone: A read error may produce the germline difference seen at one junction end. The V call is TRBV15, the J call TRBJ1-5; D perhaps matches TRBD1 (5 bases). Germline CDR1 LNHNV, CDR2 YYDKDF (reference sequence). The CDR3 totals 16 residues. CDR3 region: CATRIGGRLNIQPLHF. The CDR3, as DNA: TGTGCCACCCGGATCGGGGGACGATTAAATATTCAGCCCCTGCATTTT.

The gene calls are TRBV19 and TRBJ1-2; the match to TRBD1 covers 9 bases. The CDR3 totals 15 residues. Germline V gives CDR1 LNHDA, CDR2 SQIVND (reference sequence). The junction had 11 bases not matched to a gene; V was cut back by 5 bases and J by 7 bases. The DNA of the CDR3 is TGTGCCAGTAGTGGCCCGGGACAGGGCTTGAGTGGCTACACCTTC. It encodes CASSGPGQGLSGYTF.

This sequence joins TRBV27 and TRBJ2-1, with D unresolved. The length of the CDR3 is 16 residues. The ends were cut back, 5 bases at V and 0 bases at J, with 14 bases in the middle. The germline CDR1 and CDR2 sequences are MNHEY and SMNVEV (reference sequence). CDR3 sequence reads: CASSPLASSSYNEQFF. DNA of the CDR3: TGTGCCAGCAGTCCCCTTGCGTCGAGCTCCTACAATGAGCAGTTCTTC.

V usage is TRBV9 and J usage is TRBJ2-2; D remains unclear. The length of the CDR3 is 16 residues. CDR1 and CDR2 from the germline V gene are SGDLS and YYNGEE. V was clipped by 0 bases and J by 4 bases, with 13 bases between them. CDR3 sequence: CASSVGSLAFTGELFF. CDR3 DNA: TGTGCCAGCAGCGTAGGTAGTCTTGCTTTCACCGGGGAGCTGTTTTTT.

This clone showed up just once. The V call is TRBV28, the J call TRBJ1-4; D may be TRBD1 (6 bases). Germline V gives CDR1 MDHEN, CDR2 SYDVKM. The CDR3 has 15 amino acids. Deletions cut 3 bases from V and 4 bases from J, with 12 bases between. Here the CDR3 reads CASSLGGASNEKLFF. Here the CDR3 DNA reads TGTGCCAGCAGTTTGGGGGGGGCTAGTAATGAAAAACTGTTTTTT. Using reference TRBV28 and TRBJ1-4 for the parts outside the CDR3, the full variable domain is DVKVTQSSRYLVKRTGEKVFLECVQDMDHENMFWYRQDPGLGLRLIYFSYDVKMKEKGDIPEGYSVSREKKERFSLILESASTNQTSMYLCASSLGGASNEKLFFGSGTQLSVL.

The chain uses TRBV10-3 and TRBJ2-3, with TRBD2 matching 10 bases. CDR3 size: 18 residues. The germline CDR1 and CDR2 sequences are ENHRY and SYGVKD. V was pared by 0 bases and J by 4 bases, with 10 bases of the junction left unmatched. The CDR3 nucleotides read TGTGCCATCAGTGAGTCGACTCTCAGCGGGAGGGCCGCAGATACGCAGTATTTT. Its protein product is CAISESTLSGRAADTQYF.

This clone was found a few times. The chain has TRBV30 and TRBJ2-7; a weak D match, TRBD1 (8 bases). Germline loops: CDR1 GTSNPN, CDR2 SVGIG (reference sequence). Trimming left V 5 bases short and J 5 bases short, with 19 bases between. There are 14 residues in the CDR3. For the CDR3, the DNA is TGTGCCTGGGCCAGGGGGGGGACAGGTCACGAGCAGTACTTC. It encodes CAWARGGTGHEQYF.

The chain combines TRBV6-2 or TRBV6-3 with TRBJ2-1; TRBD2 aligns across 9 bases. Per germline, CDR1 MNHEY and CDR2 SVGEGT. The V and J ends lost 5 bases and 10 bases, in that order; junction bases with no gene match: 12. There are 15 residues in the CDR3. CDR3 nucleotide sequence: TGTGCCAGCAGTGTTGCCAGCGGGAGGTTCAACGAGCAGTTCTTC. It yields the protein CASSVASGRFNEQFF.